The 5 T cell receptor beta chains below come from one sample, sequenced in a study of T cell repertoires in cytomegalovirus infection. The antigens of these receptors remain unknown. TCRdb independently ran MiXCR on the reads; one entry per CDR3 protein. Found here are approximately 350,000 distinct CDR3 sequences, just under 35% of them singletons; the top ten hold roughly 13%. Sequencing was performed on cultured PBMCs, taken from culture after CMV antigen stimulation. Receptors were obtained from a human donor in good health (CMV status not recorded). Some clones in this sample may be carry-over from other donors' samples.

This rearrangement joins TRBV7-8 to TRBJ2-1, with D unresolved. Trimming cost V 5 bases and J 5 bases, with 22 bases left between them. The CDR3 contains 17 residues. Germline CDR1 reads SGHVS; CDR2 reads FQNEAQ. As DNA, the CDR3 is TGTGCCAGCAGCCATAGACGGCCTAGGGCGGATAACAATGAGCAGTTCTTC. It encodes CASSHRRPRADNNEQFF.

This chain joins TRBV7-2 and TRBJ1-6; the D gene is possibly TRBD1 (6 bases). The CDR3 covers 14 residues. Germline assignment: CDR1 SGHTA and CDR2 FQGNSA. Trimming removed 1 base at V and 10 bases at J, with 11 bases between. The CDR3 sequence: CASSLDATGSPLHF. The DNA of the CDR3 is TGTGCCAGCAGCTTAGATGCGACAGGATCACCCCTCCACTTT. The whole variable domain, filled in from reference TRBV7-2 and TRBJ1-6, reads GAGVSQSPSNKVTEKGKDVELRCDPISGHTALYWYRQSLGQGLEFLIYFQGNSAPDKSGLPSDRFSAERTGGSVSTLTIQRTQQEDSAVYLCASSLDATGSPLHFGNGTRLTVT.

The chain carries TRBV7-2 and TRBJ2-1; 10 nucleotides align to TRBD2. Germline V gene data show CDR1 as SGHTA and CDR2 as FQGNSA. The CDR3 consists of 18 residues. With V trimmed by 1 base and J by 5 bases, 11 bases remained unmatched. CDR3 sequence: CASSLVGGGTSEHNEQFF. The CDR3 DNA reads TGTGCCAGCAGCTTAGTGGGTGGCGGGACTAGCGAGCACAATGAGCAGTTCTTC.

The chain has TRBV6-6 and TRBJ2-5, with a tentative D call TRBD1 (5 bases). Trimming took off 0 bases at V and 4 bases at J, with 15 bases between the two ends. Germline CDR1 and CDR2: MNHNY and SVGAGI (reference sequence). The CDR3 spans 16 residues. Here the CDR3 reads CASSYSQGMGVETQYF. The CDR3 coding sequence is TGTGCCAGCAGTTACTCGCAGGGTATGGGTGTAGAGACCCAGTACTTC.

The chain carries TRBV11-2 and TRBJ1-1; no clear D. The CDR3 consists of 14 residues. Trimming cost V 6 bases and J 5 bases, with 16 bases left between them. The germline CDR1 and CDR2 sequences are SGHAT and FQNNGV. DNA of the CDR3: TGTGCCAGCAGGCCACTCGGGGTATGGACTGAAGCTTTCTTT. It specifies CASRPLGVWTEAFF.